What follows are 20 T cell receptor beta chains derived from one specimen sequenced in a study of T cells in Graves' hyperthyroidism and ophthalmopathy. Using RNA transcripts as the source, TCR beta CDR3 regions were amplified. RT-PCR in the first round (using the HTBI primer set) targeted the TCR CDR3. TCRdb reprocessed the multiplex PCR reads with MiXCR, giving one entry per CDR3 protein. The table lists fewer than 400,000 distinct CDR3 sequences, less than 20% of them singletons. The sequenced sample consisted of blood. The receptor set was obtained from a woman aged 18 to 35 with Graves' hyperthyroidism that later progressed to Graves' ophthalmopathy.

The V and J genes are TRBV12-3 or TRBV12-4 and TRBJ2-1, with TRBD2 as a possible D gene (5 bases). Trimming cost V 3 bases and J 8 bases, with 17 bases left between them. The CDR3 runs to 15 residues. In DNA form, the CDR3 reads TGTGCCAGCAGTTTCACGTGGGCCTCGGAGGATGAGCAGTTCTTC. It codes for CASSFTWASEDEQFF.

This clonotype came up a few times. The J gene is TRBJ2-1, the V gene TRBV5-5; 9 positions match TRBD2. The germline CDR1 and CDR2 sequences are SGHKS and YYEKEE (reference sequence). The CDR3 has 15 residues. The V segment lost 4 bases and the J segment 8 bases; nucleotides outside the gene matches: 10. Here the CDR3 DNA reads TGTGCCAGCAGCCGTTTAGCGGGAGTTGAGGATGAGCAGTTCTTC. It yields the protein CASSRLAGVEDEQFF.

This clonotype was counted ten times or more. The CDR3 bases are TGTGCCAGCAGCTACCGGGACATAGGACCGAACACTGAAGCTTTCTTT. It encodes CASSYRDIGPNTEAFF. J is TRBJ1-1 and V is TRBV7-2; D is possibly TRBD1 (6 bases). The CDR3 has 16 amino acids. The germline V and J ends were trimmed by 4 bases and 1 base, with 16 bases remaining between them. Germline lookup yields CDR1 SGHTA and CDR2 FQGNSA.

The chain recombines TRBV24-1 with TRBJ2-1, with a weak D call TRBD2 (10 bases). The CDR3 contains 18 residues. The germline V and J ends were trimmed by 5 bases and 4 bases, with 23 bases remaining between them. CDR1 KGHDR and CDR2 SFDVKD come from the germline V gene. CDR3 DNA sequence: TGTGCCACCAGTGTGACAGGGGGGAGCGGGAGGGCATACAATGAGCAGTTCTTC. This translates into CATSVTGGSGRAYNEQFF.

At least ten counts were recorded for this clonotype. The chain links TRBV6-2 or TRBV6-3 to TRBJ2-1; 7 bases are shared with TRBD2. The V and J ends lost 1 base and 6 bases, in that order; junction bases with no gene match: 6. The germline V gene encodes CDR1 MNHEY and CDR2 SVGEGT. This CDR3 contains 15 residues. The CDR3 sequence: CASSYLSGDRNEQFF. For the CDR3, the DNA is TGTGCCAGCAGTTACTTGAGCGGGGACCGCAATGAGCAGTTCTTC.

This clonotype came up many times. The rearrangement uses TRBV18 and TRBJ2-1; 13 positions match TRBD2. The length of the CDR3 is 16 residues. V lost 6 bases and J lost 9; bases outside the gene matches: 11. CDR1 and CDR2 (germline): KGHSH, LQKENI. The CDR3 region has the DNA TGTGCCAGCTCCCCCCGGACTAGCGGGAGCTGGGGTGAGCAGTTCTTC. This translates into CASSPRTSGSWGEQFF.

This clonotype came up many times. The chain combines TRBV20-1 with TRBJ2-1, with 8 nucleotides matching TRBD2. The CDR3 sequence is 13 residues long. Germline lookup yields CDR1 DFQATT and CDR2 SNEGSKA (reference sequence). With 6 bases clipped from V and 8 bases from J, the junction kept 9 bases outside the gene matches. The CDR3 DNA reads TGCAGTGCGAATCCCGGGACTAGTGATGAGCAGTTCTTC. Its protein product is CSANPGTSDEQFF.

This clonotype was seen only a few times. The gene calls are TRBV5-4 and TRBJ2-3, with D possibly matching TRBD1 (5 bases). The CDR3 runs to 15 residues. Per the germline V gene, CDR1 is SGHNT and CDR2 is YYREEE (reference sequence). The V gene lost 4 bases and the J gene lost 0 bases, with 12 bases spanning the gap. CDR3 DNA sequence: TGTGCCAGCAGCCCTGTAGGGGTTAGCACAGATACGCAGTATTTT. It specifies CASSPVGVSTDTQYF.

Of note for this clonotype: A much larger clone sits a single nucleotide away, making a read error possible. The V and J genes are TRBV20-1 and TRBJ1-4; TRBD1 might be the D (5 bases). CDR3 length: 13 amino acids. Germline CDR1 DFQATT, CDR2 SNEGSKA (reference sequence). Here the CDR3 DNA reads TGCAGTGCTAGAGCGGGTGGGACCGAAAATCTGTTTTTT. It encodes CSARAGGTENLFF.

There are a few counts of this clonotype. The CDR3 reads CASSGWDGGTEAFF. CDR3 sequence (DNA): TGCGCCAGCAGCGGCTGGGACGGAGGGACTGAAGCTTTCTTT. The chain is built from TRBV5-1 and TRBJ1-1, with a possible D match to TRBD1 (5 bases). With 4 bases removed from V and 5 bases from J, the gap between germline ends came to 15 bases. From germline, CDR1 is SGHRS and CDR2 YFSETQ. CDR3 length equals 14 residues.

The rearrangement links TRBV27 to TRBJ2-5, with 11 bases that match TRBD1. The trim removed 5 bases at V and 14 bases at J, leaving 4 bases unmatched. The CDR3 is 11 amino acids. Germline values: CDR1 MNHEY, CDR2 SMNVEV (reference sequence). CDR3 nucleotides: TGTGCCAGCAGTGCGGGACAGGGGGAATACTTC. It yields the protein CASSAGQGEYF.

This CDR3 reads CASSTDRVNTGELFF. In DNA, the CDR3 is TGCGCCAGCAGCACCGACAGGGTGAACACCGGGGAGCTGTTTTTT. This chain links TRBV5-1 with TRBJ2-2; 7 bases match TRBD1. The germline gives CDR1 SGHRS, CDR2 YFSETQ. The CDR3 is 15 residues long. Trimming removed 4 bases from V and 1 base from J; junction bases left unmatched: 4. The full variable domain, completed using reference TRBV5-1 and TRBJ2-2, is KAGVTQTPRYLIKTRGQQVTLSCSPISGHRSVSWYQQTPGQGLQFLFEYFSETQRNKGNFPGRFSGRQFSNSRSEMNVSTLELGDSALYLCASSTDRVNTGELFFGEGSRLTVL.

This clonotype was recorded at least ten times. The chain employs TRBV28 and TRBJ1-3, with D uncertain. The germline V gene encodes CDR1 MDHEN and CDR2 SYDVKM. Trimming stripped 6 bases from V and 0 bases from J, with 6 bases between. The CDR3 sequence is 13 residues long. The chain's CDR3 is CASRSSSGNTIYF. The CDR3 nucleotides are TGTGCCAGCAGGTCTAGCTCTGGAAACACCATATATTTT.

In its sample, this clonotype was seen a few times. J is TRBJ2-3 and V is TRBV27; perhaps TRBD2 as D (6 bases). Germline values: CDR1 MNHEY, CDR2 SMNVEV (reference sequence). Trimming took off 5 bases at V and 5 bases at J, with 11 bases between the two ends. CDR3 length: 13 residues. CDR3 nucleotide sequence: TGTGCCAGCAGTCCGGCGGGAAAAGATACGCAGTATTTT. Translated: CASSPAGKDTQYF.

In this sample, this clonotype turned up a few times. Since the CDR3 does not end with the conserved phenylalanine or tryptophan, this likely comes from a read error. The DNA of the CDR3 is TGTGCCAGCAGCGACTACAGGGTTCTAGGCTCCTACAATGAGCAGTTCCTC. Translation gives CASSDYRVLGSYNEQFL. V gene TRBV7-9 combines with J gene TRBJ2-1, with a weak D call TRBD1 (6 bases). The germline gives CDR1 SEHNR, CDR2 FQNEAQ (reference sequence). The CDR3 has 17 amino acids. Trimming cost V 5 bases and J 0 bases, with 17 bases left between them.

This clonotype was seen a handful of times. The V gene is TRBV18, the J gene TRBJ2-1; no reliable D call. Germline V lookup: CDR1 KGHSH, CDR2 LQKENI. V was pared by 8 bases and J by 8 bases, with 22 bases between. The CDR3 spans 15 residues. The CDR3 is CASTRGAGMGHEQFF. In nucleotides, the CDR3 is TGTGCCAGCACGCGCGGTGCTGGGATGGGCCATGAGCAGTTCTTC.

This clonotype was detected a few times. The CDR3 loop reads CASSEGGWSDLTYEQYF. For the CDR3, the DNA is TGTGCCAGCAGTGAAGGGGGATGGAGTGACTTGACCTACGAGCAGTACTTC. The gene calls are TRBV2 and TRBJ2-7; D gene unclear. This CDR3 has 17 amino acids. Trimming removed 1 base from V and 2 bases from J, with 18 bases in between. In germline, CDR1 is SNHLY, CDR2 FYNNEI. Drawing the rest from reference TRBV2 and TRBJ2-7, the complete variable domain is EPEVTQTPSHQVTQMGQEVILRCVPISNHLYFYWYRQILGQKVEFLVSFYNNEISEKSEIFDDQFSVERPDGSNFTLKIRSTKLEDSAMYFCASSEGGWSDLTYEQYFGPGTRLTVT.

At least ten counts were recorded for this clonotype. V gene TRBV5-1 combines with J gene TRBJ1-2; D is undetermined. CDR1 is SGHRS and CDR2 is YFSETQ in the germline V gene. The CDR3 has 17 amino acids. V lost 1 base and J 0 bases, leaving 16 bases between the germline ends. CDR3 DNA sequence: TGCGCCAGCAGCTTGTTGCGAGCGTCGGCCTCTAACTATGGCTACACCTTC. It translates to CASSLLRASASNYGYTF.

This clonotype was picked up many times. This CDR3 reads CASSLIPGQESNEKLFF. CDR3 nucleotides: TGTGCCAGCAGCTTAATCCCGGGACAGGAGAGTAATGAAAAACTGTTTTTT. This sequence joins TRBV7-9 and TRBJ1-4; 8 bases agree with TRBD1. Losses at the gene ends were 2 bases for V and 4 bases for J; bases not matched to a gene: 9. The CDR3 has 17 residues. Germline lookup yields CDR1 SEHNR and CDR2 FQNEAQ (reference sequence).

This clonotype was detected ten times or more. The chain joins TRBV2 to TRBJ2-3; D is perhaps TRBD2 (8 bases). V lost 5 bases and J lost 2, with 23 bases in between. Germline V gives CDR1 SNHLY, CDR2 FYNNEI. The CDR3 length is 18 residues. The CDR3 DNA follows: TGTGCCAGCAGTTCACCGCCAGGGGGGACTAGTCACACAGATACGCAGTATTTT. Protein product: CASSSPPGGTSHTDTQYF.